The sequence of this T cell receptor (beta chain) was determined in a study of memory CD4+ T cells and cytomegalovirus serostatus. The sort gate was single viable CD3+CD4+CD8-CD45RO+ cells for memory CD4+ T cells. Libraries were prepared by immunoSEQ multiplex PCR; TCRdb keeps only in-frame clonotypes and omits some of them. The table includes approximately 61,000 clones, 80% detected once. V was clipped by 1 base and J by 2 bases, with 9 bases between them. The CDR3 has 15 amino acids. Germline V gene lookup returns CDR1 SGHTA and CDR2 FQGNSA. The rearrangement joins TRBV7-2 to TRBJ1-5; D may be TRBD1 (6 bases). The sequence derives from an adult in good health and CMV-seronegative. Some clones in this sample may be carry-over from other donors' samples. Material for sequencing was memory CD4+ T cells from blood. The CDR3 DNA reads TGTGCCAGCAGCTTAGTGGAGGGGGGCAATCAGCCCCAGCATTTT. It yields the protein CASSLVEGGNQPQHF.